The present T cell receptor beta chain was sequenced within a study of T cell repertoires in cytomegalovirus infection. With 0 bases removed from V and 7 bases from J, the gap between germline ends came to 12 bases. Germline CDR1 SGHVT, CDR2 SQSDAQ. The CDR3 extends over 15 amino acids. Note on this clonotype: Its antigen is still unknown.

TCRdb processed the reads anew with MiXCR; each CDR3 protein has one entry. Of about 830,000 distinct CDR3 sequences listed, about 31% are singletons. The specimen comprised cultured CD8+ T cells from PBMCs, sampled from culture after CMV antigen stimulation. This sequence joins TRBV7-4 and TRBJ1-4, with D perhaps TRBD1 (6 bases). The TCR originated in a human donor in good health (CMV status not recorded). Some clones in this sample may be carry-over from other donors' samples. In DNA, the CDR3 is TGTGCCAGCAGCTTAGCGACGGGGGCGGGTGAAAAACTGTTTTTT. Protein product: CASSLATGAGEKLFF.